This T cell receptor (beta chain) comes out of a study of blood T cells in healthy people across ages (dated by TCRdb to the mid-2010s). With respect to the entire study: In model experiments, roughly one uniquely barcoded TCR beta cDNA molecule per two T cells was captured by template switching. To track age-related changes in TCR beta repertoire diversity, the study relied on deep sequencing normalized with unique cDNA molecular identifiers. Four age groups were formed from the donors: young (average 16 years), middle-aged (approximately 40), aged (approximately 60) and long-lived (around 82). Using the same blood draw, the study looked at two additional independent replicas of 1 million unique cDNA reads for two donors, one aged 18 to 30 and the other aged 80 or older. What the work shows at the level of the full study, not this receptor alone: Estimates of total diversity from one million sequenced T cells were regarded as lower bounds and underestimates. Observed TCR beta diversity per million T cells fell roughly linearly with age, and a significant reduction was already apparent by age about 36. Because the CMV infection status of the donors was unknown, age-related changes in expanded clonotypes may potentially have been confounded. The percentage of naive T cells measured by flow cytometry correlated strongly with observed TCR beta diversity. Compared with the aged group, the long-lived group had more naive CD4+ T cells, fewer expanded clones and increased TCR diversity, a pattern suggesting age selection. Since profiling was done on bulk unsorted PBMCs, naive and antigen-experienced compartments could not be conclusively compared.

For this clonotype: The antigen it recognizes is unknown. No much larger clonotype is one base removed from it; base qualities were not supplied.

Library preparation employed 5' RACE. TCRdb shows the sequencer as Illumina HiSeq 2500. A second PCR of about 7 to 12 cycles was performed with a sample-barcoded 5' primer and a J-beta primer mix. A template-switch 5' adaptor carrying 12 random nucleotides introduced a unique molecular identifier onto each TCR beta cDNA molecule. Each sample yielded at least 3 million CDR3-containing paired-end reads. First-strand cDNA was synthesized from all RNA with the Mint cDNA synthesis kit, primed by a TRBC-specific oligonucleotide. Following uracil-DNA glycosylase treatment, a first 18-cycle PCR with universal primers M1SS and BC2_uni_R was performed on all cDNA. In the paper's pipeline: Each sample was normalized by randomly selecting 1 million high-quality reads, each carrying a distinct molecular identifier. Reads sharing molecular identifiers were discarded rather than binned into consensus sequences. MiTCR, with a Q25 quality threshold and the strictest error-elimination algorithm, was used for CDR3 identification, clonotype clustering and error correction. A nonparametric unseen species model with Euler transformation was used to estimate lower-bound total TCR beta diversity. TCRdb passed the public sequencing reads through fastp at Q25 and MiXCR, retaining productive beta sequences. Each record represents a unique CDR3 protein, reported with the most common genes and DNA among its rows. For this entry, the V and J calls and clone size follow TCRdb and not the study's own pipeline. The sample yields hundreds of thousands of distinct CDR3 sequences; 20% to 25% were counted once. More than 8% of the sample lies in the top ten.

Systemically healthy Caucasian individuals from Russia, 39 in total and aged about 6 to 90 years, were included as donors. Approximately 9 milliliters of peripheral blood were collected from each donor into EDTA-treated Vacutainer tubes. Ficoll-Paque density-gradient centrifugation was used to isolate PBMCs, with at least 7 million obtained per sample. Trizol reagent was used to extract total RNA from the PBMCs, yielding at least 6 micrograms per sample. Naive CD45RAhigh/CD27high T cell percentages were measured by flow cytometry on a PBMC aliquot from every donor. The germline V and J ends show losses of 6 bases and 9 bases respectively, and no gene match explains 16 bases of the junction. The CDR3 spans 15 residues, from the cysteine through the phenylalanine. The only DNA kept is the CDR3, 45 bases in frame from the first base. CDR1 SQVTM and CDR2 ANQGSEA are derived from the germline V gene. These data were likewise used in another study, on T cells of mothers and their children. The second publication reports: The donors were nine systemically healthy Caucasian individuals, made up of three mothers and their six children. cDNA synthesis consumed the entire amount of extracted RNA, loaded at approximately 1.4 ug RNA in each 15 ul reaction. In the second PCR, sample barcodes and 2-4 random nucleotides were introduced via the M1S primer. Over 8 million TCR beta CDR3 reads came from each mother, compared with about 3 million reads from each child. Thymic selection shapes the output of TCR recombination in a similar way in related and unrelated pairs, and inherited differences have a minor effect. Normalized repertoire overlap in related mother-child pairs was always slightly higher than in unrelated mother-child pairs, but the difference was never significant. No persistent microchimeric T cell clones were found, with a detection sensitivity of around 100 clones per million clonotypes. The study used deep NGS to compare TCR beta repertoires of mothers and children, seeking features distinguishing related mother-child pairs from unrelated individuals. On average, the children were approximately 11 +/- 4 years old, while the mothers were roughly 36 +/- 4 years old. After adapter ligation with NEBNext reagents, the libraries were sequenced on Illumina HiSeq 2000 with 100+100 nt paired-end reads. Mother and child libraries were prepared a month apart and sequenced in separate runs to prevent cross-contamination. For each donor, between about 450,000 and 2,300,000 distinct TCR beta clonotypes were identified. Naive TCR beta clonotypes were estimated from low-frequency clonotypes matched to each donor's FACS-determined naive share, without sorting.

Sequences were obtained from blood. The chain couples TRBV29-1 to TRBJ2-7, with 11 central nucleotides matching TRBD1. This TCR derives from a boy aged 10-17 years in good health. The CDR3 region has the sequence CSVEWLGQGAQGQYF. DNA sequence: TGCAGCGTGGAGTGGTTAGGACAGGGGGCGCAAGGGCAGTACTTC.